This T cell receptor (beta chain) originates from a study of cytomegalovirus exposure and HLA in healthy donors. In the PCR, 60 Vbeta and 13 Jbeta primers were used. Using immunoSEQ multiplex PCR, the repertoire was profiled, and TCRdb retains in-frame clones only, with some absent. The table has about 130,000 clones, just under 80% seen once. Study observations and caveats: Later on, a genetic analysis was performed. It linked a missense variant in DCLRE1C with V- and J-gene trimming of TCR beta. The investigators catalogued some 160 TCR beta chains as cytomegalovirus-associated.

The CDR3 loop spans 17 amino acids. The V end lost 0 bases, the J end lost 2 bases, and 14 bases lay between the germline ends. CDR1 and CDR2 (germline): SGHAT, FQNNGV. Concerning this clone: Its antigen is unidentified.

This receptor was taken from a woman in her thirties or forties in good health and CMV-seronegative. The chain employs TRBV11-2 and TRBJ1-3, with a tentative D call TRBD1 (5 bases). The sequenced sample consisted of PBMCs. The CDR3: CASSLEILGTTGNTIYF. CDR3 DNA: TGTGCCAGCAGCTTAGAGATCCTGGGGACTACTGGAAACACCATATATTTT.